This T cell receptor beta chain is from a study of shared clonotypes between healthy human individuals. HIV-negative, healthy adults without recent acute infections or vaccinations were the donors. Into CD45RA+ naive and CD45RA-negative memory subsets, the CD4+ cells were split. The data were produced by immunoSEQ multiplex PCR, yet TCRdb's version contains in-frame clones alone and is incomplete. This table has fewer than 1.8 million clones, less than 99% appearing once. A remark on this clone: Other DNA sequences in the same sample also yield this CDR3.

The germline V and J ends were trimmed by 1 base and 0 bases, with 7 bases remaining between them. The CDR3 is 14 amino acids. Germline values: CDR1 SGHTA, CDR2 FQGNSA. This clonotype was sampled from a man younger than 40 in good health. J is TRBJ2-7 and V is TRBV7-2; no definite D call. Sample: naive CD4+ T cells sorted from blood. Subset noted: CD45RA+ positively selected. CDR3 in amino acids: CASSLGSGSYEQYF. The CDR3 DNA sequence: TGTGCCAGCAGCTTAGGTTCTGGCTCCTACGAGCAGTACTTC.